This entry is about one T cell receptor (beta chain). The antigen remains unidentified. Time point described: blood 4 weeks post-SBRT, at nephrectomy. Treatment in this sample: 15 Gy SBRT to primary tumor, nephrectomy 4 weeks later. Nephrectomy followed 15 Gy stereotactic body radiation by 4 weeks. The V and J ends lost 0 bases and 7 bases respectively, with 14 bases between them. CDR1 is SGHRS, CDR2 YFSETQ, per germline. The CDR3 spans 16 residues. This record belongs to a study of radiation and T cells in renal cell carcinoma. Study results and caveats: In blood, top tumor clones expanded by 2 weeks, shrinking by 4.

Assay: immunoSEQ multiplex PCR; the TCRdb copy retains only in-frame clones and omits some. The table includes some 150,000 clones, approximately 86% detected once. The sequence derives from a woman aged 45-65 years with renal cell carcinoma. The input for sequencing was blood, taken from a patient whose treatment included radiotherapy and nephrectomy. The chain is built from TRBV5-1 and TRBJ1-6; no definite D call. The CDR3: CASSLGLEQLNSPLHF. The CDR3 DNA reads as TGCGCCAGCAGCTTGGGCCTCGAACAGCTGAATTCACCCCTCCACTTT.